This TCR beta chain was documented in a study of CD8+CD57+ T cells in acquired aplastic anemia. Background on the study: Sorted CD4+ and CD8+ cells yielded roughly 3.5 ug of DNA on average.

This clonotype was recorded at least ten times. Researchers used genomic DNA as the template to profile TCR beta VDJ and CDR3. One entry per CDR3 protein, called by TCRdb with MiXCR from the reads. The table lists about 150,000 distinct CDR3 sequences, roughly half of them singletons, with around 12% in the top ten. The authors sequenced patients whose flow cytometry had shown CD8+CD57+ cell expansion. Every patient presented with severe acquired aplastic anemia. The sequenced material came from sorted CD4+, CD8+, or CD8+CD57+ T cells (not recorded which) from PBMCs. This TCR came from a human donor with aplastic anemia.

The CDR3 bases are TGTGCCAGCAGTTTTAGGGCGGAAAACAATCAGCCCCAGCATTTT. Translated, it gives CASSFRAENNQPQHF. The J gene is TRBJ1-5, the V gene TRBV6-5, with D uncertain. The CDR3 sequence is 15 residues long. Germline CDR1 reads MNHEY; CDR2 reads SVGAGI. Between the trimmed V and J ends, which lost 4 bases and 3 bases, there was a span of 13 bases.